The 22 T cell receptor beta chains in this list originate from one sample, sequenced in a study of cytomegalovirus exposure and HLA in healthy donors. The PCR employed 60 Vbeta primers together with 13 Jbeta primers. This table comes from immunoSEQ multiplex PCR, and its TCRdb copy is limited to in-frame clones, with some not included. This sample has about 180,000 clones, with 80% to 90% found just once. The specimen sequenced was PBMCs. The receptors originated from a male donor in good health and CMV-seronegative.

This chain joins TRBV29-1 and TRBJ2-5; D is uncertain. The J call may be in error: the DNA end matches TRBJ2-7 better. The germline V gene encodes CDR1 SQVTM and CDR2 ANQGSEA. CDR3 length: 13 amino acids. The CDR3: CSVESPISYEQYF. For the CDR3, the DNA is TGCAGCGTTGAGTCTCCGATTTCCTACGAGCAGTACTTC.

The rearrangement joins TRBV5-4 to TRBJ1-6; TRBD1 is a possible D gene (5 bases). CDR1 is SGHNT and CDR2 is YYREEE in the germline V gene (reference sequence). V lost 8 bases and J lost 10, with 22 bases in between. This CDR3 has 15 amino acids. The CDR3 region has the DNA TGTGCCAGTACAGACCAGGGCAGCCCTGGATCACCCCTCCACTTT. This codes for CASTDQGSPGSPLHF.

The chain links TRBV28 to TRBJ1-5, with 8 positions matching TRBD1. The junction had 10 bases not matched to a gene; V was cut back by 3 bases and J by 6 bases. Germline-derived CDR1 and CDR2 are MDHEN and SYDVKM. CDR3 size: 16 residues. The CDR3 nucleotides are TGTGCCAGCAGTTTGAATTCGGGACAGGCGAGTCAGCCCCAGCATTTT. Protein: CASSLNSGQASQPQHF. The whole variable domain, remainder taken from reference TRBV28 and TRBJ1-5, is DVKVTQSSRYLVKRTGEKVFLECVQDMDHENMFWYRQDPGLGLRLIYFSYDVKMKEKGDIPEGYSVSREKKERFSLILESASTNQTSMYLCASSLNSGQASQPQHFGDGTRLSIL.

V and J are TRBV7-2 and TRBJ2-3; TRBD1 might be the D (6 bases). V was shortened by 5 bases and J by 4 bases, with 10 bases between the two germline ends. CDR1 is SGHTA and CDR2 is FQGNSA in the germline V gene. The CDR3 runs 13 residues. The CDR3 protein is CASSRQGSDTQYF. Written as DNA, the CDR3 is TGTGCCAGCAGCCGTCAGGGGTCAGATACGCAGTATTTT.

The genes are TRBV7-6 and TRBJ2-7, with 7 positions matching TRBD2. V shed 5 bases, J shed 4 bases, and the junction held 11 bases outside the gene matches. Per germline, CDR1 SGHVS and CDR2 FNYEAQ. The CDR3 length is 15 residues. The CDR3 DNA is TGTGCCAGCAGCGAACCGGGGGAGGGGTTGTACGAGCAGTACTTC. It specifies CASSEPGEGLYEQYF.

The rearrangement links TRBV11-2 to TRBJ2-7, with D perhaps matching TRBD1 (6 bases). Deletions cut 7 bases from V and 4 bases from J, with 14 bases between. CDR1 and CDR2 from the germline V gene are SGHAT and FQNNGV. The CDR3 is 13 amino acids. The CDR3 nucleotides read TGTGCCAGCACTAGCCAGGGGAATTACGAGCAGTACTTC. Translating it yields CASTSQGNYEQYF.

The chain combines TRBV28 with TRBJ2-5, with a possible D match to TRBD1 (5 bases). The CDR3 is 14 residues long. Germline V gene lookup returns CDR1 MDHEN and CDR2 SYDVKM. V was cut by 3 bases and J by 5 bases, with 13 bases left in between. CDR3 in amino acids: CASSFRQGWETQYF. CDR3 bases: TGTGCCAGCAGTTTTAGGCAGGGATGGGAGACCCAGTACTTC.

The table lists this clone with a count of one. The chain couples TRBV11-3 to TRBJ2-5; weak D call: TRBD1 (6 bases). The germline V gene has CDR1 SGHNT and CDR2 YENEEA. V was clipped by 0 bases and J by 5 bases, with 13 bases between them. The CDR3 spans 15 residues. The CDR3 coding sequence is TGTGCCAGCAGCTTAGATACAGGGCTCCGCGAGACCCAGTACTTC. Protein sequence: CASSLDTGLRETQYF.

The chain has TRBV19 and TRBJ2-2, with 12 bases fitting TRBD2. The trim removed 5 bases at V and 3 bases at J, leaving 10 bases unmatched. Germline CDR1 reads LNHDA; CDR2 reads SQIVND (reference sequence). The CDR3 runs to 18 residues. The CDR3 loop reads CASSLYGLAGTHTGELFF. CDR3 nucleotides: TGTGCCAGTAGTCTCTACGGACTAGCGGGGACTCACACCGGGGAGCTGTTTTTT.

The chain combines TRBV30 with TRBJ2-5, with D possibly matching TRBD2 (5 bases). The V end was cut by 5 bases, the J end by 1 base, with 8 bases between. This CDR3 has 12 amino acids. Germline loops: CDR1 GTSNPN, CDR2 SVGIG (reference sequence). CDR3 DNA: TGTGCCTGGGGGAGTTCCCAAGAGACCCAGTACTTC. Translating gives CAWGSSQETQYF.

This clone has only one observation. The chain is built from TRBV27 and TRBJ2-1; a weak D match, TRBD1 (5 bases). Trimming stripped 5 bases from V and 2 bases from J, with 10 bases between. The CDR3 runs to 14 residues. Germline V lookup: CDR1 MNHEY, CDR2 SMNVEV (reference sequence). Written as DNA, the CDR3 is TGTGCCAGCAGTATGACAGCCCCCTACAATGAGCAGTTCTTC. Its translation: CASSMTAPYNEQFF.

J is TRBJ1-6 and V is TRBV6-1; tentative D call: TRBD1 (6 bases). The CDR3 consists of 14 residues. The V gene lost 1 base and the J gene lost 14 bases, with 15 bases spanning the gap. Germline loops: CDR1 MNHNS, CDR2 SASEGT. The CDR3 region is CASSEGAKGVTLHF. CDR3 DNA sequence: TGTGCCAGCAGTGAAGGCGCTAAGGGGGTTACCCTCCACTTT.

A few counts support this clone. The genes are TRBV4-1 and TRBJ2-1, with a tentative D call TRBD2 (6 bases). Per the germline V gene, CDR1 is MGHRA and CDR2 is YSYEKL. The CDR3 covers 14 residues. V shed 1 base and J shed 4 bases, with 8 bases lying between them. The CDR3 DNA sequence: TGCGCCAGCAGCCAAGTACGGGGGTACAATGAGCAGTTCTTC. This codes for CASSQVRGYNEQFF.

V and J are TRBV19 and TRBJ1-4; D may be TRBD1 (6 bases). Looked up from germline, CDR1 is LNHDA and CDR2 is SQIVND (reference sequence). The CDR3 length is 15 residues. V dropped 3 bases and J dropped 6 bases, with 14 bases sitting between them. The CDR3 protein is CASSMRTAQDEKLFF. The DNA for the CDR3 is TGTGCCAGTAGTATGAGGACAGCGCAGGATGAAAAACTGTTTTTT.

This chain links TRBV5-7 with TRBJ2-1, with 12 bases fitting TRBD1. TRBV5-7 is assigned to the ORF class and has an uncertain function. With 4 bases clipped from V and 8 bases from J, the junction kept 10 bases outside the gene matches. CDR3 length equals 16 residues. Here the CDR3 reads CASSASGTGGFDEQFF. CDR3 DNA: TGTGCCAGCAGCGCTTCCGGGACAGGGGGCTTCGATGAGCAGTTCTTC.

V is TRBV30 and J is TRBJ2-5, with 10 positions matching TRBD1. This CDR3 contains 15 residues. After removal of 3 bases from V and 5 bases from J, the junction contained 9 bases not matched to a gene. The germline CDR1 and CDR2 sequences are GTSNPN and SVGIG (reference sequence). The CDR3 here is CAWRFAGQGRETQYF. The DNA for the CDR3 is TGTGCCTGGAGGTTTGCGGGACAGGGGAGGGAGACCCAGTACTTC. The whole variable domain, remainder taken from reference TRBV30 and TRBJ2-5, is SQTIHQWPATLVQPVGSPLSLECTVEGTSNPNLYWYRQAAGRGLQLLFYSVGIGQISSEVPQNLSASRPQDRQFILSSKKLLLSDSGFYLCAWRFAGQGRETQYFGPGTRLLVL.

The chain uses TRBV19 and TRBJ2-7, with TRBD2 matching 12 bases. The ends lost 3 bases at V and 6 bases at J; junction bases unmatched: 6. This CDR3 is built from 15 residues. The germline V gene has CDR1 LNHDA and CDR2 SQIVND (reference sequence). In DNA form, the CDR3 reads TGTGCCAGTAGTATGACTAGCGGGAGTTTTCTCGAGCAGTACTTC. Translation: CASSMTSGSFLEQYF.

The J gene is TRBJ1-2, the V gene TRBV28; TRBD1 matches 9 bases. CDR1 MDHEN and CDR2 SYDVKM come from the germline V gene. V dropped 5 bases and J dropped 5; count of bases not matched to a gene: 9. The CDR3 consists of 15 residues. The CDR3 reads CASSARGTGRYGYTF. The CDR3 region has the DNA TGTGCCAGCAGTGCCCGAGGGACAGGGAGGTATGGCTACACCTTC.

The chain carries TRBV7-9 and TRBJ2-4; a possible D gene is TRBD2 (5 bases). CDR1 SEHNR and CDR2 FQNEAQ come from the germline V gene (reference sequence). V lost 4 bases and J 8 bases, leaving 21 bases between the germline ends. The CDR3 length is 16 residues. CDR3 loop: CASSSPRLGVGDIQYF. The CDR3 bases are TGTGCCAGCAGCTCCCCCCGACTCGGGGTTGGGGACATTCAGTACTTC.

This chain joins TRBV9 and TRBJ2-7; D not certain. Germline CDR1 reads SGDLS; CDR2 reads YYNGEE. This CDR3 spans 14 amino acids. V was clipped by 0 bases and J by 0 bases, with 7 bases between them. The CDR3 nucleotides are TGTGCCAGCAGCGTAGAGCACAGCTCCTACGAGCAGTACTTC. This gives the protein CASSVEHSSYEQYF.

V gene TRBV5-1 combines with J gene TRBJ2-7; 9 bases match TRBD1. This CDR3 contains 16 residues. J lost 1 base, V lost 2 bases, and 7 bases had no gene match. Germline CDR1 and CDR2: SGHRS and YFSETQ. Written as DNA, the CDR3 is TGCGCCAGCAGCTTCCAAGACAGGGGGAGTTCCTACGAGCAGTACTTC. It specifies CASSFQDRGSSYEQYF.

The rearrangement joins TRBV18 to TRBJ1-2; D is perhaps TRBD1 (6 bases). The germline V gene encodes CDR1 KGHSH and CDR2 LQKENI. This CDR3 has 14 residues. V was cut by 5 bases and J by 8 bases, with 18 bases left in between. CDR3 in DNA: TGTGCCAGCTCATACGGGGAAAACAGGGAAGGCTACACCTTC. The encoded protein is CASSYGENREGYTF.